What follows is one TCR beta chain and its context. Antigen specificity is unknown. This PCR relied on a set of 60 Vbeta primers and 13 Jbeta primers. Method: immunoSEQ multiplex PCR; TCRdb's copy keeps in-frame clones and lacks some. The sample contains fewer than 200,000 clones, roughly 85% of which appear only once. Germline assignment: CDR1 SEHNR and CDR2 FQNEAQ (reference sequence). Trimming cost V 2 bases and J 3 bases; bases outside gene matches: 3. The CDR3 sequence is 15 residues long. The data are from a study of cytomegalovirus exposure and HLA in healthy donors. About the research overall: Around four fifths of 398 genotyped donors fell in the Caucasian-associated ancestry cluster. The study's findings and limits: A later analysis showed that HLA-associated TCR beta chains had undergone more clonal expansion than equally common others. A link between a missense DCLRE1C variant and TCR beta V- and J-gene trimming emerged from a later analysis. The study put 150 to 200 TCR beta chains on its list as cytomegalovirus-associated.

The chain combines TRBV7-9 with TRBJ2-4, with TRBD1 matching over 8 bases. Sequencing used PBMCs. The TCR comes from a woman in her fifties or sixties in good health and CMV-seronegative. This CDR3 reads CASSLKTGGKNIQYF. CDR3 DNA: TGTGCCAGCAGCTTAAAAACAGGGGGCAAAAACATTCAGTACTTC.